This record looks at one T cell receptor beta chain sequence and its context. Its target antigen remains unknown. The sample holds no much larger clone one base away, and base qualities are not on file. From its cysteine to its phenylalanine, the CDR3 spans 13 amino acids. Only the CDR3 part of the read is kept: 39 bases, read in frame from the first base. The germline V gene encodes CDR1 KGHSH and CDR2 LQKENI. V drops 0 bases and J drops 5 bases, leaving 7 bases in between. The sample is drawn from a study of CD4 T cells in relation to SARS-CoV-2 and coronaviruses (dated by TCRdb to about 2021). For context, the study as a whole: The ViraFEST assay cultured PBMCs with antigen for 10 days, then sequenced TCR beta CDR3s to find antigen-specific clonal expansions. HLA restriction was mapped for shared crossreactive spike epitopes using patient-derived lymphoblastoid cell lines. The Adaptive Biotechnologies TCR-sequencing kit was used to sequence samples from a few pre-COVID donors and the naive versus memory experiments, while other data came from Illumina-based sequencing. At the level of individual TCR clonotypes, the study evaluated whether memory CD4+ T cells crossreact between the spike proteins of SARS-CoV-2 and those of common cold coronaviruses. A different TCR-beta assay, based on Illumina, was used to sequence expansion assays from other donors in the study. An HIV-1 Nef peptide pool or a no-peptide culture served as the negative reference condition. Summary of the overall study and its limitations: Pre-pandemic and post-infection samples were not both contributed by any donor, so tracing of the source of pre-existing responses was limited. The study was constrained by small numbers of patients and of tested TCRs. Approximately 69% of donors had memory CD4+ clonotypes that crossrecognized SARS-CoV-2 and at least one common cold coronavirus spike. Because the crossreactivity analysis focused on spike protein, crossreactivity against other viral proteins was not assessed. Compared with monoreactive clones, crossreactive clones had significantly weaker SARS-CoV-2-driven expansion, a result consistent with antigenic imprinting.

Library generation was performed with the immunoSEQ multiplex PCR assay. The authors' pipeline ran thus. During preprocessing, nonproductive sequences were removed, along with CDR3s that did not begin with C, did not end with F or W, or were shorter than 7 amino acids. The MANAFEST web app was used to call antigen-specific clonotypes on the basis of expansion compared with the reference and with other culture wells. A clone was considered positive if significant expansion relative to the reference culture was observed in 2 of 3 replicate wells at an FDR below 0.05. A further requirement for positive clones was significant expansion compared with all other tandem wells, along with an odds ratio above 5. After three terminal residues were trimmed from each end, CDR3 homology was quantified as pairwise Levenshtein distance using the stringdist R package. Not all clones reach the TCRdb copy of this immuneACCESS table, which keeps in-frame sequences only. Checked studies attribute under half of the gap to unresolved V genes and leave the rest unexplained. That table furnishes V, J and clone size, whereas the DNA furnished D and trimming. The sample table shows 10,000 to 15,000 clones, and 70% to 80% are seen once. The ten biggest clones cover around 14% of the sample.

CD4+ T cells from unexposed donors were collected before the COVID-19 pandemic (2011-2018). Following 10 days of culture, the EasySep CD4+ T cell isolation kit was used to isolate CD4+ T cells. As cell numbers permitted, CD4+ T cells from unexposed donors were tested for reactivity to SARS-CoV-2 S and N and to four common cold coronavirus spike pools. Each well received under 2.5 million PBMCs, cultured in IMDM supplemented with about 4.5% human AB serum and roughly 10 IU/ml IL-2. Half of the culture medium was replaced with fresh IL-2-containing medium on days 3 and 7. Triplicate replicate wells were generally used for each peptide culture condition. Leukapheresis product for the unexposed donors was bought commercially. PBMCs were isolated from leukapheresis product or whole blood by Ficoll-Paque PLUS gradient centrifugation. The PBMCs went either fresh into the expansion assay or into cryopreservation at -140 degrees C. The QIAamp Micro DNA Kit was used to extract genomic DNA from the CD4+ T cells.

The sample consisted of CD4+ T cells from PBMCs, cultured in vitro. Rearrangement joined TRBV18 to TRBJ1-1, with the D gene call left open. The clonotype was recovered from a human donor in good health. The bases are TGTGCCAGCTCACCACCGGTCATGACTGAAGCTTTCTTT. It encodes CASSPPVMTEAFF.